This TCR beta chain was obtained from a study of blood T cells in healthy people across ages. This clonotype was seen repeatedly, ten times or more. CDR3 length: 15 amino acids. From germline, CDR1 is SGHAT and CDR2 FQNNGV. The V gene lost 6 bases and the J gene lost 5 bases, with 16 bases spanning the gap. Alongside a J-beta primer mix, a sample-barcoded 5' primer served in a second PCR lasting about 7 to 12 cycles. One entry per CDR3 protein results from TCRdb running MiXCR on the 5' RACE reads. The sample lists 550,000 to 750,000 distinct CDR3 sequences, around a fifth occurring once. This sequence joins TRBV11-2 and TRBJ1-4; tentatively, D is TRBD1 (5 bases). This TCR was recovered from a man between 65 and 85 years old in good health. Input material: blood. In DNA form, the CDR3 reads TGTGCCAGCAGATCGAGGGGCCAGATAAATGAAAAACTGTTTTTT. Protein: CASRSRGQINEKLFF.